This TCR beta chain stems from a study of spatial heterogeneity in lung cancer. Overall study context: In raw reads, more than 8.5 appearances on average were recorded for each unique TCR and UMI combination.

TCRdb re-derived calls from the 5' RACE reads in MiXCR, one entry per CDR3 protein. The sample contains tens of thousands of distinct CDR3 sequences, 7.5% to 9% of which appear only once. Time point given: sample taken at primary tumor resection. Without sorting, whole RNA was sequenced from tumor, nontumor lung or frozen PBMC. CDR3 size: 15 residues. V shed 6 bases, J shed 5 bases, and the junction held 9 bases outside the gene matches. Study conclusions and caveats: Among blood samples, ubiquitous expanded tumor TCRs appeared more at resection than at follow-up.

On this clonotype: Its antigen is not identified.

The sequence derives from a female donor with early-stage non-small cell lung cancer. This specimen was PBMCs, taken at surgery. V usage is TRBV12-3 or TRBV12-4 and J usage is TRBJ2-3; 9 bases are shared with TRBD2. DNA for the CDR3: TGTGCCAGCAGGGAGAGCGGGCGGGGGGGAGATACGCAGTATTTT. Its translation: CASRESGRGGDTQYF.